This T cell receptor (beta chain) was obtained from a study of T cells after yellow fever vaccination. This clonotype was seen repeatedly, ten times or more. Each CDR3 protein is one row after TCRdb ran MiXCR on the 5' RACE reads. The table shows about 150,000 distinct CDR3 sequences, with 6.2% occurring only once. This CDR3 has 13 amino acids. V was shortened by 3 bases and J by 2 bases, with 7 bases between the two germline ends. The receptor was isolated from a man younger than 35 who received the YFV17D yellow fever vaccine. The specimen was CD4+ T cells sorted from PBMCs, collected on the day of the first yellow fever vaccination. V is TRBV12-3 or TRBV12-4 and J is TRBJ2-5; no firm D call. The CDR3 region is CASSFLGQETQYF. CDR3 nucleotide sequence: TGTGCCAGCAGTTTCTTGGGTCAAGAGACCCAGTACTTC.